The 5 T cell receptor beta chains below all came from one sample that was sequenced in a study of blood T cell repertoires in COVID-19. Only in-frame clones appear in the TCRdb table, and some are missing; sequencing was by immunoSEQ multiplex PCR. Here the sample spans tens of thousands of clones, about 90% being singletons. What was sequenced was peripheral blood. The receptors were sampled from an elderly man in a cohort sampled during active COVID-19.

The chain is built from TRBV19 and TRBJ1-5, with D possibly being TRBD1 (5 bases). V was trimmed by 4 bases and J by 0 bases, leaving 10 bases between them. The CDR3 covers 15 residues. CDR1 is LNHDA, CDR2 SQIVND, per germline (reference sequence). DNA for the CDR3: TGTGCCAGTAGTACGGCAGGGATTAGCAATCAGCCCCAGCATTTT. Encoded protein: CASSTAGISNQPQHF.

This clone has only one observation. At one end the junction does not follow the germline gene, possibly because of a read error. V and J are TRBV7-7 and TRBJ1-3; D not resolved. Germline values: CDR1 SSHAT, CDR2 FNYEAQ (reference sequence). The CDR3 length is 14 residues. The CDR3 nucleotides are TGTGCTAGCAGCTTGGCCGAGGGCCTAAACACCATATATTTT. It codes for CASSLAEGLNTIYF.

The rearrangement links TRBV10-3 to TRBJ2-6; 12 nucleotides align to TRBD1. The CDR3 extends over 18 amino acids. Germline V gives CDR1 ENHRY, CDR2 SYGVKD. Trimming removed 2 bases from V and 3 bases from J; junction bases left unmatched: 5. CDR3: CAISETGTGGSGANVLTF. CDR3 bases: TGTGCCATCAGTGAGACCGGGACAGGGGGCAGTGGGGCCAACGTCCTGACTTTC.

This clone appeared a single time. The V gene is TRBV11-2, the J gene TRBJ2-1; D is perhaps TRBD2 (6 bases). This CDR3 is 15 amino acids long. CDR1 is SGHAT, CDR2 FQNNGV, per germline. Trimming removed 0 bases at V and 0 bases at J, with 6 bases between. CDR3 region: CASSLDGSSYNEQFF. The CDR3 DNA sequence: TGTGCCAGCAGCTTAGACGGGAGCTCCTACAATGAGCAGTTCTTC. Drawing the rest from reference TRBV11-2 and TRBJ2-1, the complete variable domain is EAGVAQSPRYKIIEKRQSVAFWCNPISGHATLYWYQQILGQGPKLLIQFQNNGVVDDSQLPKDRFSAERLKGVDSTLKIQPAKLEDSAVYLCASSLDGSSYNEQFFGPGTRLTVL.

The V gene is TRBV6-1, the J gene TRBJ1-1; D gene ambiguous. CDR1 and CDR2 from the germline V gene are MNHNS and SASEGT. V lost 3 bases and J 4 bases, leaving 12 bases between the germline ends. The CDR3 extends over 14 amino acids. CDR3 sequence (DNA): TGTGCCAGCAGTGATCACGGACGGGGCACTGAAGCTTTCTTT. Amino acid sequence: CASSDHGRGTEAFF.